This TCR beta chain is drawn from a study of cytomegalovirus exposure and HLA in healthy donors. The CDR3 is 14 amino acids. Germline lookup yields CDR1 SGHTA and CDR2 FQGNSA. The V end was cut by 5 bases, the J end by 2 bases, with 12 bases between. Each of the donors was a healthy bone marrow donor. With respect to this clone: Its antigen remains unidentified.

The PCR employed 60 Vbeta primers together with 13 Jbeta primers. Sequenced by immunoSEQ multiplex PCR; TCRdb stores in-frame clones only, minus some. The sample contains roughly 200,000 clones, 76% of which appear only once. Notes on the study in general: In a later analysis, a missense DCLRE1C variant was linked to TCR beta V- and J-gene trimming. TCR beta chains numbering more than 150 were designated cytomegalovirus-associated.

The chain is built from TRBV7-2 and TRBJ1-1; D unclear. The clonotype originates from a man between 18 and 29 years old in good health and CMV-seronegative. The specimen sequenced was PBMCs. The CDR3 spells CASSRSETNTEAFF. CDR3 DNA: TGTGCCAGCAGCCGCTCCGAAACAAACACTGAAGCTTTCTTT.